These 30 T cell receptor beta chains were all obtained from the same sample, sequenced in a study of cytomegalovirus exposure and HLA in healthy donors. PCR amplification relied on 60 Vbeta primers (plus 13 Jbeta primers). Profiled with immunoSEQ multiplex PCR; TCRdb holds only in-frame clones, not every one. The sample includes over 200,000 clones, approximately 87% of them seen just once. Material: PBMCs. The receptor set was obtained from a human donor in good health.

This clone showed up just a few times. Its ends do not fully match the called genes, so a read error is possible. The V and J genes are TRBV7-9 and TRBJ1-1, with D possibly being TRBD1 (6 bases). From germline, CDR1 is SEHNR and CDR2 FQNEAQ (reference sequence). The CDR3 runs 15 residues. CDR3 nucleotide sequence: TGTTCCAGCAGCTCATTCACGACAGGCTACACTGAAGCTTTCTTT. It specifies CSSSSFTTGYTEAFF.

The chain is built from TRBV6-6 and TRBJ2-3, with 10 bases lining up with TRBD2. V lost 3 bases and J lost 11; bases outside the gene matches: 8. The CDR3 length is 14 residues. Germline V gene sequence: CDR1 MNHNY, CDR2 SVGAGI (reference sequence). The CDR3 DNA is TGTGCCAGCAGTTATTTGTCTAGCGGGAGTGGGCAGTATTTT. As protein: CASSYLSSGSGQYF.

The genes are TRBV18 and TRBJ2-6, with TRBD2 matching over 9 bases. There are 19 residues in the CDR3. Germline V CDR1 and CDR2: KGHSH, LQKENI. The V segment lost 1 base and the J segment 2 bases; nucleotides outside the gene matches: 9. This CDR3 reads CASSPRRLAEGAGANVLTF. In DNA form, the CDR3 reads TGTGCCAGCTCACCACGACGACTAGCGGAGGGTGCTGGGGCCAACGTCCTGACTTTC.

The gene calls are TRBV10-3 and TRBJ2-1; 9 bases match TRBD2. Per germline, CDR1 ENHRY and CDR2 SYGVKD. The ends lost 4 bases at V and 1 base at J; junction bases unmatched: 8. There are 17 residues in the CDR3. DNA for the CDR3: TGTGCCATCAGTGGGACTAGCGTGGAGGGTTCCTACAATGAGCAGTTCTTC. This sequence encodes CAISGTSVEGSYNEQFF.

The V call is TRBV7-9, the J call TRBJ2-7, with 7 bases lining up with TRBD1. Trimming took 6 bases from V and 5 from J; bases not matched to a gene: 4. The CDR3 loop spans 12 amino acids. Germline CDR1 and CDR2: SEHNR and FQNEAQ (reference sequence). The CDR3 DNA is TGTGCCAGCAGTCAAGGACAGGACGAGCAGTACTTC. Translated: CASSQGQDEQYF. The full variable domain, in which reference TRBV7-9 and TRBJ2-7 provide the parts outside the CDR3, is DTGVSQNPRHKITKRGQNVTFRCDPISEHNRLYWYRQTLGQGPEFLTYFQNEAQLEKSRLLSDRFSAERPKGSFSTLEIQRTEQGDSAMYLCASSQGQDEQYFGPGTRLTVT.

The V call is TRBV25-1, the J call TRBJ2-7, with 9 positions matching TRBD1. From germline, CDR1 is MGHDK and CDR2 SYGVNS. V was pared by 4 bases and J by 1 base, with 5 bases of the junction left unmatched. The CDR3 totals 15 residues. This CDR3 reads CASSVRTGESYEQYF. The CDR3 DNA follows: TGTGCCAGCAGTGTTCGGACAGGGGAATCCTACGAGCAGTACTTC.

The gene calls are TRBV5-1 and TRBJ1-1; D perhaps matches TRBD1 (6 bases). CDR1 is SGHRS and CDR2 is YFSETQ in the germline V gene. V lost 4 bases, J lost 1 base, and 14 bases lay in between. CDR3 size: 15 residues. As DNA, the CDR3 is TGCGCCAGCAGCAAGAGGGGGGGGGAGAACACTGAAGCTTTCTTT. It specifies CASSKRGGENTEAFF.

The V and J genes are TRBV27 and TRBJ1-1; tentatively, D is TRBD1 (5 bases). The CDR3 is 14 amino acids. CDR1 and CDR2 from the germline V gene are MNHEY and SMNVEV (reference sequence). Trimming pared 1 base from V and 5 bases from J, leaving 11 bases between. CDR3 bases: TGTGCCAGCAGTTTATATCGGGGGATGACTGAAGCTTTCTTT. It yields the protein CASSLYRGMTEAFF.

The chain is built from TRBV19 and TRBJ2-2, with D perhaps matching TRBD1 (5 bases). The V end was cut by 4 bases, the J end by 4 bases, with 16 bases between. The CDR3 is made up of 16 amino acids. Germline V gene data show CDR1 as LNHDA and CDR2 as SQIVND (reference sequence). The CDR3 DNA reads TGTGCCAGTAGTAACAGGCGCACCTTTTCCACCGGGGAGCTGTTTTTT. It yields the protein CASSNRRTFSTGELFF.

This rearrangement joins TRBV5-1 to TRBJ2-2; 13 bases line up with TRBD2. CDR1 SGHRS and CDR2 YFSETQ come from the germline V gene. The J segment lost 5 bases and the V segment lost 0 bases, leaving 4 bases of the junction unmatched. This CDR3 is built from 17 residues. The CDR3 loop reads CASSLGTSGRRTGELFF. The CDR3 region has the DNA TGCGCCAGCAGCTTGGGGACTAGCGGGAGAAGGACCGGGGAGCTGTTTTTT. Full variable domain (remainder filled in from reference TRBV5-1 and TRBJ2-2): KAGVTQTPRYLIKTRGQQVTLSCSPISGHRSVSWYQQTPGQGLQFLFEYFSETQRNKGNFPGRFSGRQFSNSRSEMNVSTLELGDSALYLCASSLGTSGRRTGELFFGEGSRLTVL.

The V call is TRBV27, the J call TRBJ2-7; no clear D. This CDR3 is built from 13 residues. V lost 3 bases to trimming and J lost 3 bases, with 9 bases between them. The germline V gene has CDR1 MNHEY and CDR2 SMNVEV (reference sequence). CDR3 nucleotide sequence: TGTGCCAGCAGTTTCCCAGGTGGCTACGAGCAGTACTTC. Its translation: CASSFPGGYEQYF.

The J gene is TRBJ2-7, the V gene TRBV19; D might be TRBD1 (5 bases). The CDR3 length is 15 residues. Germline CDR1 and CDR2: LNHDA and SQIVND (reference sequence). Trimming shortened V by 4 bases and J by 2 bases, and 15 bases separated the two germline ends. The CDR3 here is CASSTMDKGAYEQYF. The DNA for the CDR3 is TGTGCCAGTAGTACCATGGACAAAGGGGCCTACGAGCAGTACTTC. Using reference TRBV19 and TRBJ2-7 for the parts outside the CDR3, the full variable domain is DGGITQSPKYLFRKEGQNVTLSCEQNLNHDAMYWYRQDPGQGLRLIYYSQIVNDFQKGDIAEGYSVSREKKESFPLTVTSAQKNPTAFYLCASSTMDKGAYEQYFGPGTRLTVT.

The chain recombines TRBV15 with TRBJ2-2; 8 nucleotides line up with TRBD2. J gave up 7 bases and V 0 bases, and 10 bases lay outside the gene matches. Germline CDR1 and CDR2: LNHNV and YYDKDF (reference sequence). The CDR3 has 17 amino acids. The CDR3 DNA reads TGTGCCACCAGCAGAGATCGGGTAGCGGGAAGCGGCGGGGAGCTGTTTTTT. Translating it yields CATSRDRVAGSGGELFF.

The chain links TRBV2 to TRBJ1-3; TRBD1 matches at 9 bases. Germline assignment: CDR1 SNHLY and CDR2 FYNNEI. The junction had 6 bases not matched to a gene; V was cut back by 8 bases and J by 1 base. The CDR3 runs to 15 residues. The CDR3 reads CASLRDRASGNTIYF. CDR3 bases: TGTGCCAGCCTCCGGGACAGGGCATCTGGAAACACCATATATTTT.

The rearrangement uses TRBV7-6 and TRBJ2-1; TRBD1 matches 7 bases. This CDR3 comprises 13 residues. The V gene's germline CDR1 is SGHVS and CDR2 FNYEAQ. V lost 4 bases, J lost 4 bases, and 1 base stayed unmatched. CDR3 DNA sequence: TGTGCCAGCAGCTCGGGACAGTACAATGAGCAGTTCTTC. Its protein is CASSSGQYNEQFF.

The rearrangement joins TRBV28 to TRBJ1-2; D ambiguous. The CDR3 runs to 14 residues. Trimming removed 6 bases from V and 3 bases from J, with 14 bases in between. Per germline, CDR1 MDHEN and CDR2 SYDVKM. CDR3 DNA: TGTGCCAGCAGACCCTTCTACCGGGACTATGGCTACACCTTC. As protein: CASRPFYRDYGYTF.

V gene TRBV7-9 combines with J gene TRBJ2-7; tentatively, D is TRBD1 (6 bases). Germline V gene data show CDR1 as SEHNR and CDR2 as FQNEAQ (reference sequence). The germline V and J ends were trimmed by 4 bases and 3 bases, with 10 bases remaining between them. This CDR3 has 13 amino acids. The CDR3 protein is CASSSGGSYEQYF. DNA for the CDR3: TGTGCCAGCAGCTCTGGGGGCAGCTACGAGCAGTACTTC.

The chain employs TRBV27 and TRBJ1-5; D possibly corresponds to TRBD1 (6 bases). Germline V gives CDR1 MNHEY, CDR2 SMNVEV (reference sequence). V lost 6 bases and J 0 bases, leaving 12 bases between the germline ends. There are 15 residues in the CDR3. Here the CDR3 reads CASSSGTNSNQPQHF. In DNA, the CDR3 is TGTGCCAGCAGCTCCGGGACAAATAGCAATCAGCCCCAGCATTTT.

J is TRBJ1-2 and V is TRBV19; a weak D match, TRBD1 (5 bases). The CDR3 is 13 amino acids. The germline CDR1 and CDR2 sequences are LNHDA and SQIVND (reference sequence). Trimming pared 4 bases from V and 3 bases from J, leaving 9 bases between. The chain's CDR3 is CASSTSGHYGYTF. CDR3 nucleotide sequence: TGTGCCAGTAGTACCTCAGGGCACTATGGCTACACCTTC.

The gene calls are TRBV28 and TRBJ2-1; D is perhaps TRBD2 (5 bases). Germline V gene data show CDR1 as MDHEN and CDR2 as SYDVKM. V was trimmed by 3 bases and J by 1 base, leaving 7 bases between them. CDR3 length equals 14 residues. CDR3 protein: CASSLGGSYNEQFF. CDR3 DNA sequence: TGTGCCAGCAGTTTGGGCGGGTCCTACAATGAGCAGTTCTTC.

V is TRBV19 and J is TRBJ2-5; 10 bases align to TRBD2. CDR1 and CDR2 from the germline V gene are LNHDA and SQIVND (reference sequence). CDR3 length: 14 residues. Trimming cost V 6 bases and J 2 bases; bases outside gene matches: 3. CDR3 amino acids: CASRMTSGQETQYF. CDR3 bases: TGTGCCAGTAGAATGACTAGCGGGCAAGAGACCCAGTACTTC.

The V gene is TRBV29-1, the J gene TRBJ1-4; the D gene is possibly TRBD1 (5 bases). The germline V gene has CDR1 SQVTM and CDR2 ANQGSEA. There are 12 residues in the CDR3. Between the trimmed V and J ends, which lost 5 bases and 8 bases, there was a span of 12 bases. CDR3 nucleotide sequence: TGCAGCGTTAAGACAGTCCTAGAAAAACTGTTTTTT. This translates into CSVKTVLEKLFF.

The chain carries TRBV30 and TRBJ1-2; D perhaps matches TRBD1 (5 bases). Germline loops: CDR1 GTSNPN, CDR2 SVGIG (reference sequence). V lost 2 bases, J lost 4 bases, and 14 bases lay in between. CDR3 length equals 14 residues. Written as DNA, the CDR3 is TGTGCCTGGAGTAGACCAGGGATTCTCTATGGCTACACCTTC. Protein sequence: CAWSRPGILYGYTF.

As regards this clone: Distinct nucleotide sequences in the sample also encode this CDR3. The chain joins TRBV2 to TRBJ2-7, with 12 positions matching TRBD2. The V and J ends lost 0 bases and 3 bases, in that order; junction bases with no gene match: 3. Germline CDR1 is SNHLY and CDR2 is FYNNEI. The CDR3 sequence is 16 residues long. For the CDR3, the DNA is TGTGCCAGCAGTGAAGCACGACTAGCGGGAGTCTACGAGCAGTACTTC. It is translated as CASSEARLAGVYEQYF.

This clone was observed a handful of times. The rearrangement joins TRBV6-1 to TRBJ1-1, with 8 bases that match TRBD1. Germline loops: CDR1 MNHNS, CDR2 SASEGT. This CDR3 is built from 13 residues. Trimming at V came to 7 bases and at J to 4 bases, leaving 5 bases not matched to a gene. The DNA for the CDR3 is TGTGCCAGCATTGCAGGGGGCCTCACTGAAGCTTTCTTT. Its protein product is CASIAGGLTEAFF.

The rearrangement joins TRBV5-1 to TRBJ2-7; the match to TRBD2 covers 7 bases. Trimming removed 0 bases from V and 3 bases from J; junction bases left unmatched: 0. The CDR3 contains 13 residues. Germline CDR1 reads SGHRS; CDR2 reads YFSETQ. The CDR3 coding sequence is TGCGCCAGCAGCTTGGGGGGGGGCTACGAGCAGTACTTC. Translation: CASSLGGGYEQYF.

This chain's CDR3 is CASSRTGVRNQPQHF. In DNA form, the CDR3 reads TGTGCCAGCAGCAGGACAGGGGTTCGTAATCAGCCCCAGCATTTT. The V gene is TRBV6-5, the J gene TRBJ1-5; 9 positions match TRBD1. This CDR3 spans 15 amino acids. V shed 6 bases, J shed 4 bases, and the junction held 7 bases outside the gene matches. CDR1 MNHEY and CDR2 SVGAGI come from the germline V gene.

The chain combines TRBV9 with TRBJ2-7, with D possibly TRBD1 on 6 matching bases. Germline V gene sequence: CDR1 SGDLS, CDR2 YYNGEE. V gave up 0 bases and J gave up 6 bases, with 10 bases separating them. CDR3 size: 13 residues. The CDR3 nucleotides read TGTGCCAGCAGCGTAGAACAGGGAAGCGAGCAGTACTTC. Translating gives CASSVEQGSEQYF.

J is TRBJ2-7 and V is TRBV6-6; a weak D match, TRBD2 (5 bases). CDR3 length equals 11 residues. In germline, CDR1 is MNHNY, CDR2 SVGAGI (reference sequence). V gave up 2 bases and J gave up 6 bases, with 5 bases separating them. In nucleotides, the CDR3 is TGTGCCAGCAGTTACCGGGGCGAGCAGTACTTC. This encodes CASSYRGEQYF.

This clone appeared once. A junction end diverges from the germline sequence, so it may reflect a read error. Here the CDR3 reads CASSPRTSGSGRGEQFF. CDR3 coding DNA: TGTGCTAGCAGCCCAAGGACTAGCGGGAGCGGCCGGGGTGAGCAGTTCTTC. J is TRBJ2-1 and V is TRBV7-7; 13 bases are a match to TRBD2. The length of the CDR3 is 17 residues. Germline-derived CDR1 and CDR2 are SSHAT and FNYEAQ (reference sequence).